The T cell receptor (beta chain) under discussion was sequenced for a study of technical replicates of blood from a few donors. Sequencing used immunoSEQ multiplex PCR; TCRdb keeps in-frame clones, though not all of them. This sample has tens of thousands of clones, with roughly 92% found just once. The CDR3 contains 13 residues. Unmatched junction bases numbered 4, after V lost 2 bases and J lost 5 bases. CDR1 is GTSNPN, CDR2 SVGIG, per germline (reference sequence). This chain links TRBV30 with TRBJ1-1; 8 bases fit TRBD1. This clonotype originated in a human donor in good health. The sample was T cells isolated from PBMCs. Written as DNA, the CDR3 is TGTGCCTGGAGTCACAGGGGGAATACTGAAGCTTTCTTT. Amino acid sequence: CAWSHRGNTEAFF.